The T cell receptor (beta chain) under discussion was sequenced for a study of control samples from healthy donors and cancer patients. V was trimmed by 5 bases and J by 2 bases, leaving 16 bases between them. Per the germline V gene, CDR1 is LNHDA and CDR2 is SQIVND (reference sequence). This CDR3 has 16 residues. The data were produced by immunoSEQ multiplex PCR, yet TCRdb's version contains in-frame clones alone and is incomplete. The profile shows about 120,000 clones, about 86% of them singletons. The chain has TRBV19 and TRBJ1-5; TRBD1 is a possible D gene (5 bases). This TCR was sampled from a man younger than 45 in good health. Sequenced: blood. The CDR3 DNA reads as TGTGCCAGTAGTTCTCGCAGGGAGGCCGGCAATCAGCCCCAGCATTTT. This sequence encodes CASSSRREAGNQPQHF. Supplemented by reference TRBV19 and TRBJ1-5, the full variable domain reads DGGITQSPKYLFRKEGQNVTLSCEQNLNHDAMYWYRQDPGQGLRLIYYSQIVNDFQKGDIAEGYSVSREKKESFPLTVTSAQKNPTAFYLCASSSRREAGNQPQHFGDGTRLSIL.